The entry below gives a single T cell receptor (beta chain) sequence along with its context. In patients chosen for sequencing, flow cytometry had shown CD8+CD57+ cell expansion. CDR3 length: 15 residues. The germline V and J ends were trimmed by 8 bases and 2 bases, with 15 bases remaining between them. Per germline, CDR1 LNHDA and CDR2 SQIVND (reference sequence). These data are taken from a study of CD8+CD57+ T cells in acquired aplastic anemia. The template for TCR beta VDJ and CDR3 sequence profiling was genomic DNA. From the reads, TCRdb called clonotypes with MiXCR, one entry per CDR3 protein. The table has over 250,000 distinct CDR3 sequences, approximately 58% seen once.

This TCR was recovered from a human donor with aplastic anemia. V usage is TRBV19 and J usage is TRBJ1-4; the D gene is possibly TRBD1 (5 bases). Material for sequencing was sorted CD4+, CD8+, or CD8+CD57+ T cells (not recorded which) from PBMCs. CDR3 amino acids: CASSNRRPTNEKLFF. DNA for the CDR3: TGTGCCAGTTCTAACAGGCGCCCTACTAATGAAAAACTGTTTTTT.